The entry below describes one TCR beta chain. Its antigen is undetermined. PCR was performed using 60 Vbeta and 13 Jbeta primers. Using immunoSEQ multiplex PCR, the repertoire was profiled, and TCRdb retains in-frame clones only, with some absent. The table lists some 120,000 clones, 75% to 85% of them singletons. This entry belongs to a study of cytomegalovirus exposure and HLA in healthy donors. Study-level findings and limits: A later analysis, which compared TCR beta chains of equal frequency, found the HLA-associated ones more clonally expanded. As was reported, the classifier diagnosed cytomegalovirus status with high specificity and sensitivity.

There are 15 residues in the CDR3. The germline V and J ends were trimmed by 0 bases and 10 bases, with 15 bases remaining between them. CDR1 is MGHRA and CDR2 is YSYEKL in the germline V gene. Donors showed nominal health when sampled, although they likely had unrecorded immune exposures. The sample consisted of PBMCs. The chain is built from TRBV4-1 and TRBJ1-4, with a tentative D call TRBD1 (5 bases). This TCR came from a man aged 25 to 45 in good health and CMV-seronegative. The CDR3 reads CASSQDGGGSTKLFF. The CDR3, as DNA: TGCGCCAGCAGCCAAGATGGGGGGGGAAGCACAAAACTGTTTTTT.